Included here is one TCR beta chain sequence, with context. The data originate from a study of blood T cell repertoires in COVID-19. Study-level background: The cDNA or gDNA used as material had been derived from T cells, B-cell-depleted T cells, or PBMCs.

Study processing details: Estimated nucleated cell counts came from reference gene primer amplification. Clones were sequenced by immunoSEQ multiplex PCR, and TCRdb holds only the in-frame ones, with some missing. The DNA gave D and trimming, while V, J and clone size come from that table. The table lists around 430,000 clones, roughly 88% of them singletons. This TCR was sampled from a woman between 50 and 59 years old with COVID-19, enrolled during active disease. The sequencing sample was made of peripheral blood.

CDR3 loop: CASRGLSGGAADTQYF. The CDR3 coding sequence is TGTGCCAGCAGAGGCCTAAGCGGGGGTGCGGCAGATACGCAGTATTTT. The chain is built from TRBV11-2 and TRBJ2-3, with TRBD2 identical over 8 bases. Trimming removed 6 bases from V and 4 bases from J; junction bases left unmatched: 12. This CDR3 spans 16 amino acids. Germline CDR1 reads SGHAT; CDR2 reads FQNNGV.